These 10 T cell receptor beta chains were sequenced from one sample in a study of shared clonotypes between healthy human individuals. Assay: immunoSEQ multiplex PCR; the TCRdb copy retains only in-frame clones and omits some. Of roughly 1,000,000 clones listed, about four fifths are singletons. The specimen sequenced was memory CD4+ T cells from PBMCs. As for subset: CD45RA-negative fraction. These receptors came from a man between 18 and 29 years old in good health. Some clones in this sample may be carry-over from other donors' samples.

V usage is TRBV28 and J usage is TRBJ1-1; D gene ambiguous. Germline lookup yields CDR1 MDHEN and CDR2 SYDVKM. The CDR3 has 14 residues. Deletions cut 1 base from V and 6 bases from J, with 12 bases between. CDR3 nucleotides: TGTGCCAGCAGTTTATCGGGAGGGTCCCCTGAAGCTTTCTTT. It specifies CASSLSGGSPEAFF. Full variable domain (missing parts from reference TRBV28 and TRBJ1-1): DVKVTQSSRYLVKRTGEKVFLECVQDMDHENMFWYRQDPGLGLRLIYFSYDVKMKEKGDIPEGYSVSREKKERFSLILESASTNQTSMYLCASSLSGGSPEAFFGQGTRLTVV.

The V gene is TRBV2, the J gene TRBJ1-2; D gene uncertain. Trimming took off 7 bases at V and 3 bases at J, with 12 bases between the two ends. The CDR3 totals 13 residues. From germline, CDR1 is SNHLY and CDR2 FYNNEI. Written as DNA, the CDR3 is TGTGCCAGCAATGATAAGAGTGACTATGGCTACACCTTC. Translated: CASNDKSDYGYTF.

Only a few counts were recorded for this clone. The chain employs TRBV6-1 and TRBJ2-5; D could derive from TRBD1 or TRBD2 (5 bases each). The germline V and J ends were trimmed by 3 bases and 6 bases, with 26 bases remaining between them. Per germline, CDR1 MNHNS and CDR2 SASEGT. The CDR3 runs to 18 residues. The CDR3 bases are TGTGCCAGCAGTGATGGAATTGGGGCGGACTCCGTACGGAAGACCCAGTACTTC. It yields the protein CASSDGIGADSVRKTQYF.

The rearrangement uses TRBV4-3 and TRBJ2-2, with D perhaps TRBD1 or TRBD2 (6 bases each). Trimming left V 0 bases short and J 6 bases short, with 20 bases between. The germline gives CDR1 LGHNA, CDR2 YSLEER. This CDR3 has 18 residues. CDR3 amino acids: CASSQEGAGGAGPGELFF. The CDR3 nucleotides read TGCGCCAGCAGCCAAGAGGGGGCCGGCGGGGCCGGGCCCGGGGAGCTGTTTTTT.

A note on this clone: The same CDR3 also results from other DNA sequences found in this sample. V usage is TRBV18 and J usage is TRBJ1-2; D remains unclear. The CDR3 loop spans 13 amino acids. CDR1 is KGHSH and CDR2 is LQKENI in the germline V gene. Between the trimmed V and J ends, which lost 3 bases and 3 bases, there was a span of 8 bases. DNA for the CDR3: TGTGCCAGCTCACCCGGCCTAGACTATGGCTACACCTTC. Translated, it gives CASSPGLDYGYTF.

The chain recombines TRBV25-1 with TRBJ2-7, with 13 bases identical to TRBD2. From germline, CDR1 is MGHDK and CDR2 SYGVNS. This CDR3 has 18 amino acids. V lost 6 bases and J lost 4; bases outside the gene matches: 15. CDR3 residues: CASSRGLAGVGGLYEQYF. The CDR3 DNA reads TGTGCCAGCAGCCGCGGACTAGCGGGAGTGGGGGGCCTATACGAGCAGTACTTC.

In regard to this clone: This likely traces to a read error, being one base from a far larger clone. Other DNA sequences in the sample encode the same CDR3. The rearrangement joins TRBV27 to TRBJ1-1; 8 bases are a match to TRBD1. Looked up from germline, CDR1 is MNHEY and CDR2 is SMNVEV (reference sequence). This CDR3 contains 15 residues. The CDR3, as DNA: TGTGCCAGCAGTTACGACCGGGACAGGTCTACTGAGGCTTTCTTT. It translates to CASSYDRDRSTEAFF.

The J gene is TRBJ2-1, the V gene TRBV11-2; TRBD2 aligns across 8 bases. J lost 7 bases, V lost 5 bases, and 10 bases had no gene match. Germline assignment: CDR1 SGHAT and CDR2 FQNNGV. The CDR3 runs 15 residues. The CDR3 nucleotides are TGTGCCAGCAGCCCTAAGGCCGGGAGGGCAAATGAGCAGTTCTTC. Amino acid sequence: CASSPKAGRANEQFF.

The genes are TRBV28 and TRBJ2-7; possible D gene TRBD2, 5 bases. The CDR3 sequence is 12 residues long. With 2 bases removed from V and 8 bases from J, the gap between germline ends came to 10 bases. Germline V CDR1 and CDR2: MDHEN, SYDVKM. The CDR3 loop is CASSLAGGKQYF. The DNA of the CDR3 is TGTGCCAGCAGTTTAGCGGGCGGCAAGCAGTACTTC.

The CDR3 DNA reads TGTGCCACCGGGACCTCTATCCGCTCCTACGAGCAGTACTTC. It is translated as CATGTSIRSYEQYF. This chain uses TRBV27 with TRBJ2-7; perhaps D is TRBD1 or TRBD2 (5 bases each). Between the trimmed V and J ends, which lost 10 bases and 0 bases, there was a span of 16 bases. CDR3 size: 14 residues. Germline assignment: CDR1 MNHEY and CDR2 SMNVEV (reference sequence).